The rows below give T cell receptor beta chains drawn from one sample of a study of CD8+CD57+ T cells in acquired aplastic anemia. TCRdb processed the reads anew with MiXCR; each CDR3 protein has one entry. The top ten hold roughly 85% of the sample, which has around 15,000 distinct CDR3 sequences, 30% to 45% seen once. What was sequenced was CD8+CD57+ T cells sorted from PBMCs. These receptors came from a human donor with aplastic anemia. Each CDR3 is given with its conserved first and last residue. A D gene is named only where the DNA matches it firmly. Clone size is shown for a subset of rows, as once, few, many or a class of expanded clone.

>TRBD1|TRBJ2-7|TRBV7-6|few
CASSLGDRGSYEQYF
TGTGCCAGCAGCCTAGGGGACAGGGGGTCCTACGAGCAGTACTTC
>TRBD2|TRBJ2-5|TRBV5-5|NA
CVSSLLVLAGEETQYF
TGTGTCAGCAGCTTACTCGTACTAGCGGGGGAAGAGACCCAGTACTTC
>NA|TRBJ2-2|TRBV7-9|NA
CASSQQETRPGELFF
TGTGCCAGCAGCCAACAAGAGACTCGCCCCGGGGAGCTGTTTTTT
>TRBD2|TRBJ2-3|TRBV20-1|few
CSAMLASGTDTQYF
TGCAGTGCTATGCTTGCTAGCGGAACAGATACGCAGTATTTT
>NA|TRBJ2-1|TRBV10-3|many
CAISAFLWGDNEQFF
TGTGCCATCAGTGCTTTCCTTTGGGGCGACAATGAGCAGTTCTTC
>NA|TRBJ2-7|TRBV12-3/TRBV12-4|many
CASSPGTSYEQYF
TGTGCCAGCAGCCCCGGGACGTCCTACGAGCAGTACTTC
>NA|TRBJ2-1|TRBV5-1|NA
CASSLDNEQFF
TGCGCCAGCAGCTTGGATAATGAGCAGTTCTTC
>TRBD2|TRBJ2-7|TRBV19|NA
CASSEGRGRSSYEQYF
TGTGCCAGTAGTGAGGGGAGGGGTCGAAGCTCCTACGAGCAGTACTTC
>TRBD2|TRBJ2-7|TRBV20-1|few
CSASVGGSSYEQYF
TGCAGTGCTAGTGTGGGCGGGAGCTCCTACGAGCAGTACTTC
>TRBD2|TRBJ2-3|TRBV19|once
CGSGTRGTDTQYF
TGTGGCAGCGGGACGCGGGGCACAGATACGCAGTATTTT
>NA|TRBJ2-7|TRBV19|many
CASSIPGSYEQYF
TGTGCCAGTAGTATTCCGGGGTCCTACGAGCAGTACTTC
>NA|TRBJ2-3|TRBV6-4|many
CASSASGTTDTQYF
TGTGCCAGCAGTGCGTCCGGGACGACAGATACGCAGTATTTT
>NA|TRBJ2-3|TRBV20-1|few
CSASGRERGTDTQYF
TGCAGTGCTAGTGGACGGGAGAGGGGGACAGATACGCAGTATTTT
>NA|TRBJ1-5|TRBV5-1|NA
CASSEYGGGNQPQHF
TGCGCCAGCAGTGAATACGGGGGAGGTAATCAGCCCCAGCATTTT
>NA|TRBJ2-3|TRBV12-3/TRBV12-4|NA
CASSSTPADTQYF
TGTGCCAGCAGTTCAACCCCAGCAGATACGCAGTATTTT
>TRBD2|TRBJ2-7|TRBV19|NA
CASSTTSGISYEQYF
TGTGCCAGTAGTACCACTAGCGGGATCTCCTACGAGCAGTACTTC
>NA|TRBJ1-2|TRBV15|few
CATSPGKDYGYTF
TGTGCCACCAGCCCCGGCAAGGACTATGGCTACACCTTC
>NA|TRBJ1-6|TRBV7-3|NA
CASSPGEGSPLHF
TGTGCCAGCAGCCCAGGGGAGGGATCACCCCTCCACTTT
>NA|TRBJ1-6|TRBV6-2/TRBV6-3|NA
CASSYSAGRGRSNSPLHF
TGTGCCAGCAGTTACTCTGCGGGCAGGGGTAGAAGTAATTCACCCCTCCACTTT
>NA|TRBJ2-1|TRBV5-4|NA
CASSYSSYNEQFF
TGTGCCAGCAGCTATAGCTCCTACAATGAGCAGTTCTTC
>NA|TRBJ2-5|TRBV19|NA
CASSPVGSETQYF
TGTGCCAGTAGCCCAGTAGGATCCGAGACCCAGTACTTC
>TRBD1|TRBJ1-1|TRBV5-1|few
CASSLRDRYTEAFF
TGCGCCAGCAGCTTAAGGGACAGGTACACTGAAGCTTTCTTT
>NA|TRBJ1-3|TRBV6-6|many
CASTQDRPVSGNTIYF
TGTGCCAGCACACAAGACAGGCCCGTATCTGGAAACACCATATATTTT
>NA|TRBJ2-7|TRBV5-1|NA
CASSIGDGSDEQYF
TGCGCCAGCAGCATCGGGGACGGGAGCGACGAGCAGTACTTC
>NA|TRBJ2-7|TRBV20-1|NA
CSAQDGGLGYEQYF
TGCAGTGCGCAAGACGGGGGGCTAGGCTACGAGCAGTACTTC
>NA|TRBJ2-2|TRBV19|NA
CASRLTGRNTGELFF
TGTGCCAGTAGATTAACGGGGAGAAACACCGGGGAGCTGTTTTTT
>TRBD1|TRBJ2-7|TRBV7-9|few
CASSSQGALYEQYF
TGTGCCAGCAGCTCGCAGGGGGCGTTGTACGAGCAGTACTTC
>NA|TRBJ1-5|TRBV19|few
CASSQYQSNQPQHF
TGTGCCAGTAGTCAGTACCAGAGCAATCAGCCCCAGCATTTT
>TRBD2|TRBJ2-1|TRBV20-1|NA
CSARGTGGPYNEQFF
TGCAGTGCTAGAGGGACGGGGGGACCCTACAATGAGCAGTTCTTC
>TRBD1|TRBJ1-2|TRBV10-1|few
CASSEAGGYGYTF
TGCGCCAGCAGTGAGGCAGGGGGGTATGGCTACACCTTC
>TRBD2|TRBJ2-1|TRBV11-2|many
CASSSGGASGEQFF
TGTGCCAGCAGCTCCGGGGGGGCCAGCGGTGAGCAGTTCTTC
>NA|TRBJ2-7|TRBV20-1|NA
CSAIPRGRGYEQYF
TGCAGTGCTATCCCAAGGGGCAGGGGCTACGAGCAGTACTTC
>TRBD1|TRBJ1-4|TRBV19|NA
CASSIGQGLPKLFF
TGTGCCAGTAGTATCGGACAGGGCCTACCTAAACTGTTTTTT
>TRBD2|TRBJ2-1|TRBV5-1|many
CASSLEVGAGAVSYNEQFF
TGCGCCAGCAGCTTGGAAGTCGGAGCGGGGGCCGTCTCCTACAATGAGCAGTTCTTC
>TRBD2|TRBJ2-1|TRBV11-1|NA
CASSATSGSYNEQFF
TGTGCCAGCAGCGCCACTAGCGGGAGTTACAATGAGCAGTTCTTC
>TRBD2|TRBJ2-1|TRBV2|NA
CASSLSGGAYNEQFF
TGTGCCAGCAGTCTTAGCGGGGGGGCATACAATGAGCAGTTCTTC
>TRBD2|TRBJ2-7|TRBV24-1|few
CATTLKQPPSGRETSYEQYF
TGTGCCACCACCCTAAAACAACCCCCTAGTGGGCGGGAGACCTCCTACGAGCAGTACTTC
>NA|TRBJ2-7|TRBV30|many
CAWRSGGEYEQYF
TGTGCCTGGAGGTCAGGGGGGGAATACGAGCAGTACTTC
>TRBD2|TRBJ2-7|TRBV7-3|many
CASSFLAGGSYEQYF
TGTGCCAGCAGCTTTCTAGCGGGGGGCTCCTACGAGCAGTACTTC
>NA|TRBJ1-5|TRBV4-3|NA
CASSQGPSVSNQPQHF
TGCGCCAGCAGCCAAGGGCCGTCAGTAAGCAATCAGCCCCAGCATTTT
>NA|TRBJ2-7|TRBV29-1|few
CSVEDTDMRQYF
TGCAGCGTTGAAGATACGGACATGAGGCAGTACTTC
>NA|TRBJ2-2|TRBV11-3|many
CASRCTRVGELFF
TGTGCCAGCAGATGCACCAGGGTCGGGGAGCTGTTTTTT
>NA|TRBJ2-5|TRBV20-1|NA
CSARAASGRHGRETQYF
TGCAGTGCTAGAGCGGCGAGCGGGCGACACGGAAGAGAGACCCAGTACTTC
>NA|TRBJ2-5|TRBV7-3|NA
CASSLNREETQYF
TGTGCCAGCAGCTTAAACAGGGAAGAGACCCAGTACTTC
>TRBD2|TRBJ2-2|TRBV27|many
CASSLGLAPGELFF
TGTGCCAGCAGTTTGGGACTAGCCCCCGGGGAGCTGTTTTTT